This entry lists 26 T cell receptor beta chains sequenced from one sample in a study of T cells in Graves' hyperthyroidism and ophthalmopathy. TCR beta CDR3 region amplification was performed from RNA transcripts. A first-round RT-PCR of the TCR CDR3 used the HTBI primer set. TCRdb analysed the multiplex PCR reads with MiXCR anew, one entry per CDR3 protein. This table holds 490,000 or so distinct CDR3 sequences, 20% to 25% found once. Sequences were obtained from blood. The receptor source for this set is a woman aged 70 to 79 with Graves' ophthalmopathy.

This clonotype was picked up many times. The chain uses TRBV28 and TRBJ2-7, with D possibly being TRBD2 (5 bases). CDR3 length: 13 amino acids. Germline V gene sequence: CDR1 MDHEN, CDR2 SYDVKM. Trimming cost V 5 bases and J 1 base, with 9 bases left between them. For the CDR3, the DNA is TGTGCCAGCAGTGTCGGGGTATCCTACGAGCAGTACTTC. Residues: CASSVGVSYEQYF.

The V and J genes are TRBV6-2 or TRBV6-3 and TRBJ2-5; 15 bases map to TRBD2. Looked up from germline, CDR1 is MNHEY and CDR2 is SVGEGT. The CDR3 runs to 17 residues. Trimming at V came to 6 bases and at J to 7 bases, leaving 12 bases not matched to a gene. CDR3 sequence: CASSPRGLAGGVWTQYF. The CDR3 DNA is TGTGCCAGCAGCCCACGGGGACTAGCGGGAGGAGTGTGGACCCAGTACTTC.

This clonotype was counted at least ten times. This chain connects TRBV6-2 or TRBV6-3 to TRBJ1-1, with a weak D call TRBD1 (6 bases). Germline CDR1 and CDR2: MNHEY and SVGEGT. The CDR3 sequence is 15 residues long. Trimming took 2 bases from V and 1 from J, leaving 11 bases between them. This CDR3 is CASSYMGAKNTEAFF. The CDR3 nucleotides read TGTGCCAGCAGTTACATGGGGGCAAAGAACACTGAAGCTTTCTTT.

This clonotype showed up many times. The V gene is TRBV7-2, the J gene TRBJ1-1; TRBD1 is a possible D gene (5 bases). Germline-derived CDR1 and CDR2 are SGHTA and FQGNSA. V lost 7 bases and J 3 bases, leaving 12 bases between the germline ends. This CDR3 region has 13 residues. In nucleotides, the CDR3 is TGTGCCAGCAACCGAGGGGCCTACACTGAAGCTTTCTTT. Encoded protein: CASNRGAYTEAFF.

Concerning this clonotype itself: A much larger clone is a single base away; this may be a read error. CDR3 protein: CASRSSTRGYHEQCF. Written as DNA, the CDR3 is TGTGCCAGCAGATCAAGCACCAGGGGGTACCACGAGCAGTGCTTC. This sequence joins TRBV28 and TRBJ2-7, with 7 nucleotides matching TRBD1. CDR1 and CDR2 (germline): MDHEN, SYDVKM. The CDR3 runs 15 residues.

This clonotype was observed a few times. Since a much larger clone is just one base distant, this may be a read error. This rearrangement joins TRBV28 to TRBJ1-2; 7 nucleotides align to TRBD1. The germline V gene has CDR1 MDHEN and CDR2 SYDVKM. V lost 6 bases and J lost 4; bases outside the gene matches: 2. The CDR3 is made up of 12 amino acids. CDR3 DNA: TGTGCCAGCAGGCGGGACAGCTATGGCTACACCTTC. Encoded protein: CASRRDSYGYTF.

This clonotype was detected a few times. The chain links TRBV30 to TRBJ2-7; perhaps TRBD1 as D (5 bases). There are 13 residues in the CDR3. V lost 4 bases, J lost 8 bases, and 18 bases lay in between. Germline assignment: CDR1 GTSNPN and CDR2 SVGIG (reference sequence). CDR3 sequence reads: CAWTPSKGMKQYF. In DNA form, the CDR3 reads TGTGCCTGGACCCCGTCGAAGGGGATGAAGCAGTACTTC.

At least ten counts were recorded for this clonotype. The CDR3 nucleotides are TGTGCCAGCAGCTCCCCTAGCGGACGGGGTACAGATACGCAGTATTTT. Residues: CASSSPSGRGTDTQYF. This chain connects TRBV11-2 to TRBJ2-3; TRBD2 agrees at 7 bases. The CDR3 runs 16 residues. Germline V gives CDR1 SGHAT, CDR2 FQNNGV. The junction had 10 bases not matched to a gene; V was cut back by 4 bases and J by 3 bases.

Turning to this clonotype: The junction and the germline gene differ at one end; a read error may be behind it. The J gene is TRBJ2-2, the V gene TRBV5-1; a possible D gene is TRBD1 (5 bases). CDR1 is SGHRS, CDR2 YFSETQ, per germline. This CDR3 region has 13 residues. This CDR3 reads CASSARVTEELFF. The CDR3 coding sequence is TGCGCCAGCAGCGCCAGGGTGACCGAGGAGCTGTTTTTT. The variable domain in full, completed from reference TRBV5-1 and TRBJ2-2, reads KAGVTQTPRYLIKTRGQQVTLSCSPISGHRSVSWYQQTPGQGLQFLFEYFSETQRNKGNFPGRFSGRQFSNSRSEMNVSTLELGDSALYLCASSARVTEELFFGEGSRLTVL.

The V gene is TRBV24-1, the J gene TRBJ2-3, with unresolved D. V was pared by 6 bases and J by 9 bases, with 12 bases between. Germline lookup yields CDR1 KGHDR and CDR2 SFDVKD. The CDR3 spans 12 residues. CDR3 sequence: CATSPGRGTQYF. CDR3 sequence (DNA): TGTGCCACCAGTCCCGGACGCGGCACGCAGTATTTT.

In regard to this clonotype: A read error may explain this, as a much larger clone is one base away. The chain employs TRBV28 and TRBJ2-7; TRBD2 is a possible D gene (6 bases). The V and J ends lost 2 bases and 7 bases respectively, with 15 bases between them. From germline, CDR1 is MDHEN and CDR2 SYDVKM. The CDR3 is 14 amino acids. The CDR3 is CASSLIGRLGEQYF. Here the CDR3 DNA reads TGTGCCAGCAGTTTAATAGGGAGGCTTGGGGAGCAGTACTTC.

The CDR3 DNA reads TGCAGTGCTCCCAGCTCGGGACCCCCCGGTTCACCCCTCCACTTT. It encodes CSAPSSGPPGSPLHF. The V and J genes are TRBV20-1 and TRBJ1-6, with a weak D call TRBD1 (5 bases). V shed 5 bases and J shed 9 bases, with 20 bases lying between them. There are 15 residues in the CDR3. Germline CDR1 is DFQATT and CDR2 is SNEGSKA (reference sequence).

This clonotype was found many times. The V gene is TRBV3-1, the J gene TRBJ2-3, with D uncertain. Trimming cost V 1 base and J 4 bases, with 12 bases left between them. The CDR3 runs to 15 residues. CDR1 is LGHDT and CDR2 is YNNKEL in the germline V gene (reference sequence). In DNA, the CDR3 is TGTGCCAGCAGCCAAGGGATACATCCCGCAGATACGCAGTATTTT. Amino acids: CASSQGIHPADTQYF.

This clonotype was seen ten or more times. The V gene is TRBV6-1, the J gene TRBJ2-2; TRBD1 is a possible D gene (6 bases). Trimming cost V 10 bases and J 5 bases, with 14 bases left between them. The germline CDR1 and CDR2 sequences are MNHNS and SASEGT. This CDR3 region has 13 residues. Here the CDR3 reads CATRTAATGELFF. DNA of the CDR3: TGTGCCACCAGGACAGCTGCGACCGGGGAGCTGTTTTTT.

The sample holds many counts of this clonotype. The V gene is TRBV11-1, the J gene TRBJ1-2, with 7 bases identical to TRBD1. This CDR3 spans 14 amino acids. Germline CDR1 is SGHAT and CDR2 is FQDESV (reference sequence). Trimming took 0 bases from V and 7 from J; bases not matched to a gene: 5. CDR3 in amino acids: CASSLAETGSGYTF. Written as DNA, the CDR3 is TGTGCCAGCAGCTTAGCGGAGACAGGGTCTGGCTACACCTTC.

This rearrangement joins TRBV24-1 to TRBJ1-6; D gene uncertain. Trimming stripped 6 bases from V and 0 bases from J, with 8 bases between. The CDR3 extends over 15 amino acids. The germline V gene encodes CDR1 KGHDR and CDR2 SFDVKD. CDR3 sequence (DNA): TGTGCCACCAGTTCCATAATCTCCTATAATTCACCCCTCCACTTT. Translating it yields CATSSIISYNSPLHF.

The chain joins TRBV7-8 to TRBJ1-1; 11 bases are shared with TRBD1. CDR1 is SGHVS and CDR2 is FQNEAQ in the germline V gene. The CDR3 totals 16 residues. Trimming at V came to 3 bases and at J to 5 bases, leaving 8 bases not matched to a gene. The CDR3 DNA sequence: TGTGCCAGCAGCTTCCGGGACAGGGGGTGGGGGACTGAAGCTTTCTTT. This codes for CASSFRDRGWGTEAFF.

This clonotype was recorded many times. The V gene is TRBV28, the J gene TRBJ2-2, with D perhaps TRBD2 (6 bases). Germline V gene data show CDR1 as MDHEN and CDR2 as SYDVKM. Deletions cut 1 base from V and 7 bases from J, with 13 bases between. CDR3 size: 15 residues. This CDR3 is CASSLSGGSSGELFF. The CDR3 coding sequence is TGTGCCAGCAGTTTATCCGGAGGGTCTAGCGGGGAGCTGTTTTTT.

This clonotype showed up just a few times. J is TRBJ2-7 and V is TRBV20-1; D is undetermined. Germline V gene lookup returns CDR1 DFQATT and CDR2 SNEGSKA (reference sequence). The CDR3 is 11 amino acids. V was pared by 7 bases and J by 0 bases, with 7 bases between. The CDR3 is CSVWPSYEQYF. Written as DNA, the CDR3 is TGCAGTGTCTGGCCCTCCTACGAGCAGTACTTC.

The sample holds many counts of this clonotype. V and J are TRBV12-3 or TRBV12-4 and TRBJ1-2; tentatively, D is TRBD1 (6 bases). This CDR3 has 14 amino acids. V lost 10 bases to trimming and J lost 3 bases, with 18 bases between them. The CDR3 nucleotides are TGTGCCATCTTTACAGGGTGGGCTGACTATGGCTACACCTTC. As protein: CAIFTGWADYGYTF.

This clonotype was detected only a few times. V gene TRBV7-9 combines with J gene TRBJ2-1; D unresolved. This CDR3 spans 13 amino acids. The germline V gene has CDR1 SEHNR and CDR2 FQNEAQ (reference sequence). The germline V and J ends were trimmed by 1 base and 3 bases, with 4 bases remaining between them. The CDR3 sequence: CASSLDDYNEQFF. The CDR3 DNA reads TGTGCCAGCAGCTTAGACGACTACAATGAGCAGTTCTTC.

In this sample, this clonotype turned up many times. The V call is TRBV5-4, the J call TRBJ1-1; 9 bases map to TRBD1. This CDR3 spans 15 amino acids. The germline V gene has CDR1 SGHNT and CDR2 YYREEE (reference sequence). V trimming: 5 bases; J trimming: 0 bases; junction bases outside the gene matches: 5. The CDR3 coding sequence is TGTGCCAGCAGTTTAGACAGGGGGATGAACACTGAAGCTTTCTTT. Translated, it gives CASSLDRGMNTEAFF.

The genes are TRBV19 and TRBJ1-1, with no clear D. CDR3 length: 13 residues. Germline V gene sequence: CDR1 LNHDA, CDR2 SQIVND (reference sequence). Trimming took off 7 bases at V and 0 bases at J, with 9 bases between the two ends. The CDR3 region is CASNSVLNTEAFF. CDR3 DNA: TGTGCCAGTAACAGCGTTTTGAACACTGAAGCTTTCTTT.

The rearrangement links TRBV19 to TRBJ2-1, with D maybe TRBD1 (6 bases). Trimming cost V 6 bases and J 9 bases, with 15 bases left between them. The CDR3 is 13 amino acids. Germline CDR1 and CDR2: LNHDA and SQIVND (reference sequence). CDR3 in DNA: TGTGCCAGTAGGGGGACACTACATACTGAGCAGTTCTTC. It is translated as CASRGTLHTEQFF.

The chain is built from TRBV7-9 and TRBJ1-2; D possibly corresponds to TRBD1 (5 bases). The CDR3 length is 14 residues. Germline assignment: CDR1 SEHNR and CDR2 FQNEAQ (reference sequence). The V end was cut by 6 bases, the J end by 8 bases, with 19 bases between. CDR3 DNA: TGTGCCAGCAGATATAACGGGGGACTGGCGGGCTACACCTTC. Encoded protein: CASRYNGGLAGYTF.

The chain recombines TRBV19 with TRBJ1-2; TRBD1 aligns across 7 bases. The V gene end was trimmed by 7 bases and the J gene end by 4 bases; junction bases not matched to a gene: 12. Germline V gene lookup returns CDR1 LNHDA and CDR2 SQIVND (reference sequence). The CDR3 contains 15 residues. The CDR3 coding sequence is TGTGCCAGTAACCCGATGACAGGGCATCCCTATGGCTACACCTTC. Translating gives CASNPMTGHPYGYTF.